The T cell receptor (beta chain) described here comes from a study of human T cells and chemical hapten exposure. Time point given: pre-sensitization, week 0. Indicated treatment: therapeutic diphenylcyclopropenone sensitization with weekly scalp DPC. Total RNA extraction was carried out from unfractionated whole blood. General study findings and limits: Controls had significantly fewer large CDR3 similarity clusters than were formed by expanded TCRs.

MiXCR, applied by TCRdb to the RACE reads, yields one record per CDR3 protein. The data hold fewer than 45,000 distinct CDR3 sequences, with roughly 12% observed a single time. This clonotype has at least ten counts. The antigen is unknown. This CDR3 is 13 amino acids long. From germline, CDR1 is SEHNR and CDR2 FQNEAQ (reference sequence). The V gene lost 5 bases and the J gene lost 6 bases, with 12 bases spanning the gap. The clonotype originates from a woman aged 40 to 55 with alopecia areata. Some clones in this sample may be carry-over from other donors' samples. This chain joins TRBV7-9 and TRBJ2-3, with D unresolved. Sample: whole blood, taken in connection with sensitization to the hapten diphenylcyclopropenone (DPC). CDR3 protein: CASSPEMRDTQYF. The CDR3 nucleotides are TGTGCCAGCAGCCCGGAGATGAGGGATACGCAGTATTTT.